A selection of T cell receptor beta chains follows, all from one sample in a study of tumor-infiltrating lymphocytes in primary liver carcinoma. Via MiXCR, TCRdb re-called the multiplex PCR reads, giving one row per CDR3 protein. This repertoire shows about 92,000 distinct CDR3 sequences, about 70% found once; its top ten account for roughly 27%. Material for sequencing was tumor-adjacent normal liver tissue. The receptors come from a man aged 35-49 years with primary liver carcinoma and hepatitis B virus infection. CDR3s include the opening cysteine and the closing phenylalanine or tryptophan. D genes are given only for firm matches. The size field is filled for only some rows; it gives once, few, many or a size class.

V	J	D	size	DNA	CDR3
TRBV13	TRBJ2-7	.	once	TGTGCCAGCAGCCCCCTGGTAGGGAGCTCCTACGAGCAGAACTTC	CASSPLVGSSYEQNF
TRBV6-5	TRBJ2-7	.	.	TGTGCCAGCACTTACTCTAGGGGGGTTCTGGCCTATGAGCAATACTTC	CASTYSRGVLAYEQYF
TRBV11-2	TRBJ2-1	.	.	TGTGTCAGCAGCTTAGTAGAGAGGACCTACGAGCAGTTCTTC	CVSSLVERTYEQFF
TRBV4-1	TRBJ2-3	TRBD2	.	TGCGCCAGCAGCCAAGTTAAGGGGAGGGCCGGGAGAGATACGCAGTATTTT	CASSQVKGRAGRDTQYF
TRBV11-2	TRBJ2-1	TRBD2	.	TGTACCAGCAGCCCAGGGACTAGCGGGAGTGGTGAGCAGCTCTTC	CTSSPGTSGSGEQLF
TRBV11-1	TRBJ2-5	.	few	TGTGCCAACAGCCCGCCCCCGGAGGTCAGGAAGGACTTCCAAGATACCCAATACTTC	CANSPPPEVRKDFQDTQYF
TRBV11-2	TRBJ2-7	TRBD2	.	TGTGCCAGCAGCTTAGTGGCTAGCGGACCGGGAGGGGAGCAGTACTTC	CASSLVASGPGGEQYF
TRBV14	TRBJ2-7	TRBD2	.	TGTGCCAGCAGCCACTGGGACTATGGATACGAGCAGTACTTC	CASSHWDYGYEQYF
TRBV4-1	TRBJ1-5	.	.	TGCGCAAGCGGCCAAGAAGGGGGAGAGGGTCAGCCCCAGCATTTT	CASGQEGGEGQPQHF
TRBV6-5	TRBJ1-5	.	.	TGTGCCAGCAGTTACTCGGGGGTGGGGGGCAGTCAACCCCAGCATTTT	CASSYSGVGGSQPQHF
TRBV7-9	TRBJ1-1	.	.	TGTGCCAGCAGCGCGGGGGGCACTCAAGCTTTCTTT	CASSAGGTQAFF
TRBV6-1	TRBJ2-7	TRBD2	.	TGTGCCAGCAGTGGGACTAGCGGCTACGGGCAGCACTTC	CASSGTSGYGQHF
TRBV10-3	TRBJ2-3	.	many	TGTGCCATCAGTGAGTCCCTGGGGGCAGTTGTGGGAGAGAGGACAGATACGCAGTATTTT	CAISESLGAVVGERTDTQYF